One and the same sample provided the 9 T cell receptor beta chains below, sequenced in a study of OX40 agonist ivuxolimab in advanced cancers. This table comes from immunoSEQ multiplex PCR, and its TCRdb copy is limited to in-frame clones, with some not included. The sample holds 65,000 to 70,000 clones, around 87% seen once. The material was CD4+ or CD8+ T cells sorted from blood, obtained in a trial of the OX40 agonist ivuxolimab. The receptors were gathered from an adult with an advanced solid tumor such as melanoma, head and neck, liver or kidney cancer.

The rearrangement links TRBV7-6 to TRBJ2-7; 9 nucleotides match TRBD1. Unmatched junction bases numbered 11, after V lost 4 bases and J lost 1 base. This CDR3 has 17 amino acids. Germline CDR1 SGHVS, CDR2 FNYEAQ. For the CDR3, the DNA is TGTGCCAGCAGCTCCGGGCCGGACAGGGGAATTTCCTACGAGCAGTACTTC. Protein product: CASSSGPDRGISYEQYF.

The chain links TRBV10-3 to TRBJ2-2, with unresolved D. The germline V gene encodes CDR1 ENHRY and CDR2 SYGVKD. This CDR3 region has 15 residues. The germline V and J ends were trimmed by 6 bases and 4 bases, with 15 bases remaining between them. In DNA, the CDR3 is TGTGCCATCAGCCCCCCGTCGTGGGCCACCGGGGAGCTGTTTTTT. Translating gives CAISPPSWATGELFF.

This clone was observed a handful of times. The gene calls are TRBV20-1 and TRBJ2-2; no firm D call. This CDR3 comprises 11 residues. CDR1 and CDR2 from the germline V gene are DFQATT and SNEGSKA (reference sequence). V lost 6 bases to trimming and J lost 4 bases, with 6 bases between them. CDR3 DNA sequence: TGCAGTGCCCTAGTCACCGGGGAGCTGTTTTTT. Translating gives CSALVTGELFF.

This clone was found once. The J gene is TRBJ2-7, the V gene TRBV25-1; D might be TRBD1 (6 bases). The CDR3 totals 15 residues. CDR1 MGHDK and CDR2 SYGVNS come from the germline V gene. V gave up 1 base and J gave up 4 bases, with 14 bases separating them. The CDR3 sequence: CASSELGASPYEQYF. The CDR3 coding sequence is TGTGCCAGCAGTGAATTGGGGGCATCCCCATACGAGCAGTACTTC.

This clone came up once. The gene calls are TRBV7-9 and TRBJ2-6; D gene unclear. The CDR3 has 17 amino acids. The V gene's germline CDR1 is SEHNR and CDR2 FQNEAQ (reference sequence). Trimming left V 5 bases short and J 4 bases short, with 18 bases between. The CDR3 nucleotides are TGTGCCAGCAGCCCCGAGGCAGCCGTTCCCGGGGCCAACGTCCTGACTTTC. Protein product: CASSPEAAVPGANVLTF.

This rearrangement joins TRBV4-1 to TRBJ2-5; 16 nucleotides match TRBD2. The germline V gene has CDR1 MGHRA and CDR2 YSYEKL. The J segment lost 5 bases and the V segment lost 2 bases, leaving 14 bases of the junction unmatched. The CDR3 has 20 residues. The DNA for the CDR3 is TGCGCCAGCAGCCAACGAGCCGGGACTAGCGGGGGGGCCTCACAGGAGACCCAGTACTTC. Amino acids: CASSQRAGTSGGASQETQYF.

The chain couples TRBV5-1 to TRBJ2-5; tentative D call: TRBD2 (6 bases). CDR3 length equals 15 residues. CDR1 is SGHRS, CDR2 YFSETQ, per germline. V was clipped by 4 bases and J by 3 bases, with 16 bases between them. The CDR3 sequence is CASSPAPGEKETQYF. Here the CDR3 DNA reads TGCGCCAGCAGCCCCGCACCGGGGGAGAAAGAGACCCAGTACTTC.

The chain carries TRBV4-2 and TRBJ2-2; 7 bases line up with TRBD1. Germline values: CDR1 LGHNA, CDR2 YNFKEQ. The V and J ends lost 2 bases and 1 base, in that order; junction bases with no gene match: 16. The CDR3 spans 20 residues. DNA of the CDR3: TGTGCCAGCAGCCAATCTATAAACAGGGACAGCCAAAGGAACACCGGGGAGCTGTTTTTT. Encoded protein: CASSQSINRDSQRNTGELFF.

V usage is TRBV30 and J usage is TRBJ1-2, with 7 bases identical to TRBD1. The germline V gene encodes CDR1 GTSNPN and CDR2 SVGIG (reference sequence). The CDR3 totals 12 residues. With V trimmed by 7 bases and J by 6 bases, 8 bases remained unmatched. CDR3 nucleotides: TGTGCCTCGACAGGGTACGCGCATGGCTACACCTTC. It yields the protein CASTGYAHGYTF.